This record looks at one T cell receptor (beta chain) sequence and its context. Two negative PCRs, clearance, or symptom resolution had been documented for recovered Cohort 3 donors. As handled by the study authors: Scientists estimated how many nucleated cells there were by amplifying reference gene primers. Sequenced by immunoSEQ multiplex PCR; TCRdb stores in-frame clones only, minus some. The V and J calls and clone size come from that table; D and trimming were worked out from the DNA. The profile shows over 140,000 clones, about 80% of them singletons. This sample stems from a study of blood T cell repertoires in COVID-19. After removal of 2 bases from V and 7 bases from J, the junction contained 9 bases not matched to a gene. Germline V gene data show CDR1 as MDHEN and CDR2 as SYDVKM. The CDR3 is made up of 15 amino acids.

This rearrangement joins TRBV28 to TRBJ2-7, with 9 bases that match TRBD2. Sequencing input: PBMCs or T cells enriched from blood (not recorded which). This TCR was sampled from a woman aged 50 to 60 who had recovered from COVID-19. The DNA of the CDR3 is TGTGCCAGCAGTTTAAATGGCGGGAGGGCGGGGGAGCAGTACTTC. Translation: CASSLNGGRAGEQYF.